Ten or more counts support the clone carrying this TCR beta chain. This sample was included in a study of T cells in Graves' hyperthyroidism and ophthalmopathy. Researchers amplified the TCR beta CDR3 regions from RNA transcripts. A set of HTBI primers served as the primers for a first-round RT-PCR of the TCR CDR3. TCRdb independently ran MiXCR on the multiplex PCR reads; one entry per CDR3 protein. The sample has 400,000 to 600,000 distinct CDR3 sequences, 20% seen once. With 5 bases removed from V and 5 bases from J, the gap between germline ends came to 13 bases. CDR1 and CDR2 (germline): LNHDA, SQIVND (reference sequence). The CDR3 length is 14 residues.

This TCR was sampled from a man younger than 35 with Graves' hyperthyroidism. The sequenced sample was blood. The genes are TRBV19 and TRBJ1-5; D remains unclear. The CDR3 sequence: CASSASSVYQPQHF. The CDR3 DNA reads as TGTGCCAGTAGTGCCTCATCGGTATATCAGCCCCAGCATTTT.